This section outlines one T cell receptor beta chain sequence together with its context. The antigen remains unidentified. This sample is drawn from a study of shared clonotypes between healthy human individuals. Study as a whole: CD4 naive and memory got three plates each, CD8 naive two, CD8 memory one.

CDR3 size: 15 residues. Germline V CDR1 and CDR2: SNHLY, FYNNEI. Trimming shortened V by 0 bases and J by 5 bases, and 13 bases separated the two germline ends. Broader study findings: Between several donors, naive CD4 clonotypes were shared at a level of about 5%.

Measured with immunoSEQ multiplex PCR; TCRdb has only the in-frame clones, and not every one. The table has hundreds of thousands of clones, around 92% seen once. The naive CD8 population came from CD45RO-negative cells selected for CCR7, without terminally differentiated effector memory CD45RA+ cells. Specimen: naive CD8+ T cells sorted from blood. This clonotype was obtained from a man between 25 and 39 years old in good health. The rearrangement joins TRBV2 to TRBJ2-5; D is ambiguous. The CDR3 here is CASSEAVTPRETQYF. CDR3 nucleotides: TGTGCCAGCAGTGAAGCGGTGACCCCGCGGGAGACCCAGTACTTC.